These T cell receptor beta chains were read from a single sample in a study of T cell changes during pregnancy in multiple sclerosis. Libraries were prepared by immunoSEQ multiplex PCR; TCRdb keeps only in-frame clonotypes and omits some of them. Of tens of thousands of clones detected, approximately 87% appear once; the ten largest clones hold approximately 8.3%. The material sequenced was CD8+ T cells from peripheral blood mononuclear cells, taken after pregnancy. The receptors stem from a female donor with multiple sclerosis, enrolled in a pregnancy study. Each CDR3 is given with its conserved first and last residue. A D gene is named only where the DNA matches it firmly. The listing skips clone size in some rows; elsewhere it reads once, few, many or a size class.

>TRBD1|once|TRBV10-3|TRBJ1-5
TGTGCCATCAGTGAGTCTGGGACAGGTCGTAATCAGCCCCAGCATTTT
CAISESGTGRNQPQHF
>TRBD1|NA|TRBV6-5|TRBJ1-2
TGTGCCAGCAGTCGACCGGGACAGGGAACCTCTGGCTACACCTTC
CASSRPGQGTSGYTF
>NA|once|TRBV12-5|TRBJ1-1
TGTGCTAGTGGTGCTGAGTTGGACACTGAAGCTTTCTTT
CASGAELDTEAFF
>TRBD1|NA|TRBV7-9|TRBJ1-2
TGTGCCAGCAGCTTTCCTCTCAGGGGGACAACAGATGGCTACACCTTC
CASSFPLRGTTDGYTF
>NA|few|TRBV4-3|TRBJ1-5
TGCGCCAGCAGCCAAGATTTAGAAGGGGTGCAGCCCCAGCATTTT
CASSQDLEGVQPQHF
>TRBD2|NA|TRBV6-5|TRBJ2-1
TGTGCCAGCAGTTCCGGGACTAGCGGGGGCTACAATGAGCAGTTCTTC
CASSSGTSGGYNEQFF
>NA|once|TRBV6-6|TRBJ1-1
TGTGCCAGCAGTTACTCAGACAGGGAAGCTTTCTTT
CASSYSDREAFF
>NA|NA|TRBV27|TRBJ2-1
TGTGCCAGCAGTTACCTCCGGGGGATAAATGAGCAGTTCTTC
CASSYLRGINEQFF
>NA|NA|TRBV6-4|TRBJ2-1
TGTGCCAGCAGTCCTAGCGATCCTTACAATGAGCAGTTCTTC
CASSPSDPYNEQFF
>TRBD2|NA|TRBV6-4|TRBJ2-3
TGTGCCAGCAGTGAAACCGGGGGGGCGGATACGCAGTATTTT
CASSETGGADTQYF
>TRBD1|NA|TRBV6-4|TRBJ2-7
TGTGCCAGCAGTGTAGGACAGGGGGCCTCCTACGAGCAGTACTTC
CASSVGQGASYEQYF
>NA|NA|TRBV10-3|TRBJ2-2
TGTGCCATCAGTGCGACAGGGGAGGGCGGGGAGCTGTTTTTT
CAISATGEGGELFF
>NA|NA|TRBV5-1|TRBJ1-1
TGCGCCAGCAGCTTGTGGGGGGAATGGGACACTGAAGCTTTCTTT
CASSLWGEWDTEAFF
>NA|NA|TRBV5-6|TRBJ1-1
TGTGCCAGCAGCTACCAGGGGTGGAACACTGAAGCTTTCTTT
CASSYQGWNTEAFF
>NA|once|TRBV2|TRBJ2-7
TGTGCCAGCAGTGATATCGCGAACAGTTTAGGCGAGCAGTACTTC
CASSDIANSLGEQYF
>NA|NA|TRBV6-6|TRBJ1-5
TGTGCCAGCAGTTACTCGAGCCCCGTCCCCAATCAGCCCCAGCATTTT
CASSYSSPVPNQPQHF
>NA|once|TRBV28|TRBJ2-3
TGTGCCAGCAGTTTGGACAGCCGCACAGATACGCAGTATTTT
CASSLDSRTDTQYF
>NA|NA|TRBV5-4|TRBJ1-3
TGTGCCAGCAGCTGGGACTCTGGGGGAGGAAACACCATATATTTT
CASSWDSGGGNTIYF
>TRBD2|few|TRBV6-1|TRBJ2-7
TGTGCCAGCAGTGAATCCGCGGGGGGGCCTCACGAGCAGTACTTC
CASSESAGGPHEQYF
>NA|few|TRBV5-1|TRBJ1-1
TGCGCCAGCAGCGGCGGGATCACTGAAGCTTTCTTT
CASSGGITEAFF
>TRBD2|NA|TRBV6-5|TRBJ2-3
TGTGCCAGCAGTTACCTGGGCGGGGGAGATACGCAGTATTTT
CASSYLGGGDTQYF
>NA|NA|TRBV9|TRBJ1-5
TGTGCCAGCAGCCTCCTCGGGGATGGCAATCAGCCCCAGCATTTT
CASSLLGDGNQPQHF
>NA|NA|TRBV4-1|TRBJ1-4
TGCGCCAGCAGCCAAGGGGCAGCAACTAATGAAAAACTGTTTTTT
CASSQGAATNEKLFF
>TRBD2|NA|TRBV6-1|TRBJ2-1
TGTGCCAGCACGGGGGGGGAAACCTACAATGAGCAGTTCTTC
CASTGGETYNEQFF
>TRBD1|NA|TRBV4-1|TRBJ2-7
TGCGCCAGCAGCCTAGGAGGACAGGGCTACGAGCAGTACTTC
CASSLGGQGYEQYF
>TRBD1|NA|TRBV10-3|TRBJ1-2
TGTGCCATCCGGGACAGGGGGTTCGCCGGCTACACCTTC
CAIRDRGFAGYTF
>NA|NA|TRBV6-1|TRBJ1-6
TGTGCCAGCAGCCCTCCAGGGAATTCACCCCTCCACTTT
CASSPPGNSPLHF
>NA|NA|TRBV27|TRBJ1-6
TGTGCCAGCAGTTTCACAGGGTCGGATTCACCCCTCCACTTT
CASSFTGSDSPLHF
>NA|NA|TRBV28|TRBJ1-1
TGTGCCAGCAGTTTATTGATCAGGGATTTCAACACTGAAGCTTTCTTT
CASSLLIRDFNTEAFF
>TRBD1|NA|TRBV7-3|TRBJ2-1
TGTGCCAGCAGCTTAGGCCAGGGGGCCTATGAGCAGTTCTTC
CASSLGQGAYEQFF
>NA|few|TRBV6-1|TRBJ2-1
TGTGCCAGCAGTGAAGCGGGGGAGGGGGGTGAGCAGTTCTTC
CASSEAGEGGEQFF
>TRBD1|NA|TRBV19|TRBJ1-5
TGTGCCAGTAGTATACGGGACAGGAATCAGCCCCAGCATTTT
CASSIRDRNQPQHF
>TRBD1|NA|TRBV2|TRBJ1-5
TGTGCCAGCAGACCGGGACAGGGGTATCAGCCCCAGCATTTT
CASRPGQGYQPQHF
>TRBD2|NA|TRBV13|TRBJ2-7
TGTGCCAGCAGCGGGGGACTAGCGGGGTCCTACGAGCAGTACTTC
CASSGGLAGSYEQYF
>NA|few|TRBV15|TRBJ1-4
TGTGCCACCAGCAGAGATAGGCAGGGGAGTGAAAAACTGTTTTTT
CATSRDRQGSEKLFF
>NA|few|TRBV4-1|TRBJ1-1
TGCGCCAGCAGCCAACCCACAGGCTTGAACACTGAAGCTTTCTTT
CASSQPTGLNTEAFF
>TRBD1|once|TRBV4-3|TRBJ1-1
TGCGCCAGCAGCCAAGATGCACCGACAGGGGAGGGGACTGAAGCTTTCTTT
CASSQDAPTGEGTEAFF
>NA|NA|TRBV27|TRBJ2-3
TGTGCCAGCAGTTTAGGGGAGGGGGGGCTTTCAGATACGCAGTATTTT
CASSLGEGGLSDTQYF
>TRBD1|NA|TRBV5-4|TRBJ2-7
TGTGCCAGCAGCGGCGGACAGGGGCTAAATTCCTACGAGCAGTACTTC
CASSGGQGLNSYEQYF
>TRBD2|few|TRBV4-2|TRBJ2-1
TGTGCCAGCAGCCAGAGCGGGGCGGGGGACTACAATGAGCAGTTCTTC
CASSQSGAGDYNEQFF
>TRBD2|NA|TRBV7-8|TRBJ2-3
TGTGCCAGCAGACCCCGGGGGGTAATGCTAGCGGGGGGGCCCACAGATACGCAGTATTTT
CASRPRGVMLAGGPTDTQYF
>NA|once|TRBV27|TRBJ2-7
TGTGCCAGCAGTTTTGGGATACCCGGGGGCGAGCAGTACTTC
CASSFGIPGGEQYF
>TRBD1|once|TRBV9|TRBJ1-3
TGTGCCAGCAGCCCTCGCGGGGACAGGGACGGAAACACCATATATTTT
CASSPRGDRDGNTIYF
>TRBD1|NA|TRBV7-9|TRBJ1-2
TGTGCCAGCAGCTTGGACCGGGACAGGGGATCTCTTAACTATGGCTACACCTTC
CASSLDRDRGSLNYGYTF
>TRBD2|NA|TRBV2|TRBJ2-1
TGTGCCAGCAGTCAAGGGACTAGCGGGGGGAGCTCCTACAATGAGCAGTTCTTC
CASSQGTSGGSSYNEQFF
>NA|few|TRBV10-2|TRBJ2-7
TGCGCCAGCCGGGCAGGGAACGAGCAGTACTTC
CASRAGNEQYF
>TRBD1|NA|TRBV27|TRBJ2-7
TGTGCCAGCAGTTGGACAGGGTCCCCCTACGAGCAGTACTTC
CASSWTGSPYEQYF
>TRBD2|NA|TRBV6-4|TRBJ2-5
TGTGCCAGCAGCGAGGGAGGGGAAGAGACCCAGTACTTC
CASSEGGEETQYF
>NA|NA|TRBV19|TRBJ1-1
TGTGCCAGTAGCAGACAGAACACTGAAGCTTTCTTT
CASSRQNTEAFF
>TRBD1|few|TRBV10-1|TRBJ2-2
TGCGCCAGCTCCCGACAGGGGGCGGACGGGGAGCTGTTTTTT
CASSRQGADGELFF
>TRBD2|NA|TRBV6-5|TRBJ2-3
TGTGCCAGCAGTTACGCGGGGGAGTACACAGATACGCAGTATTTT
CASSYAGEYTDTQYF
>NA|NA|TRBV19|TRBJ2-1
TGTGCCAGTAGTCGAGACAGTTACAATGAGCAGTTCTTC
CASSRDSYNEQFF
>TRBD1|NA|TRBV4-3|TRBJ2-7
TGCGCCAGCAGCCAATACAGGGACAGCTCCTACGAGCAGTACTTC
CASSQYRDSSYEQYF
>NA|NA|TRBV27|TRBJ2-5
TGTGCCTCCACAGGGACACTGGGAGAGACCCAGTACTTC
CASTGTLGETQYF
>TRBD1|NA|TRBV15|TRBJ1-3
TGTGCCACCAGCAGAGGGCAGGGGGTGTTGGAAAACACCATATATTTT
CATSRGQGVLENTIYF